In its sample, the clone carrying this T cell receptor beta chain was seen many times. Its antigen is unidentified. The data derive from a study of T-cell reconstitution after alpha-beta-depleted transplantation in children. Study observations and caveats: Two months or so post-transplant, alpha-beta T cells reportedly derived from several hundred expanded graft clones. Surviving recipient T cells and thymic progenitors underlay high day-60 TCRbeta diversity in some patients. A year post-transplant, T-cell counts and diversity derived mostly from newly produced T cells.

It was with unique molecular identifiers that the TCRbeta library was prepared. TCRdb re-derived calls from the PCR reads in MiXCR, one entry per CDR3 protein. The sample carries about 98,000 distinct CDR3 sequences, roughly a quarter recorded once. The V and J ends lost 2 bases and 3 bases respectively, with 17 bases between them. The CDR3 has 16 residues. Germline CDR1 is SGDLS and CDR2 is YYNGEE. Material: PBMCs, obtained before TCRalphabeta/CD19-depleted stem cell transplant. The chain joins TRBV9 to TRBJ1-1, with D possibly being TRBD1 (5 bases). The source of this sequence is a boy between 2 and 10 years old with acute lymphoblastic leukemia, due to receive a stem cell transplant. The CDR3 is CASSVAVGRGDTEAFF. Here the CDR3 DNA reads TGTGCCAGCAGCGTTGCAGTGGGACGGGGCGACACTGAAGCTTTCTTT. Full variable domain (outside the CDR3, taken from reference TRBV9 and TRBJ1-1): DSGVTQTPKHLITATGQRVTLRCSPRSGDLSVYWYQQSLDQGLQFLIQYYNGEERAKGNILERFSAQQFPDLHSELNLSSLELGDSALYFCASSVAVGRGDTEAFFGQGTRLTVV.